Sequencing of this TCR beta chain was carried out in a study of T cells in localized non-small cell lung cancer. Generated by immunoSEQ multiplex PCR, the TCRdb table keeps only in-frame clones and is missing some. The sample records around 25,000 clones, 92% being singletons. Germline V gene lookup returns CDR1 SGDLS and CDR2 YYNGEE. CDR3 length: 14 amino acids. Trimming removed 4 bases from V and 8 bases from J, with 18 bases in between. Findings and caveats of the study: Heterogeneity remains possible, as sequencing covered one tumor region only. Greater T cell density in blood accompanied longer overall survival. Tumor showed lower T cell clonality than uninvolved adjacent lung, where it was highest. The study detected a median roughly 61 of the top 100 tumor clones in adjacent lung.

On this clone itself: The antigen remains unidentified.

The chain has TRBV9 and TRBJ1-1; no clear D gene. The TCR comes from a man aged 40-75 years with stage III squamous cell lung carcinoma. This material consisted of peripheral blood, taken before any cancer treatment. The CDR3 DNA follows: TGTGCCAGCAGCAACCTCCTGACCTCTACCGAAGCTTTCTTT. Amino acids: CASSNLLTSTEAFF. Variable domain in full (rest from reference TRBV9 and TRBJ1-1): DSGVTQTPKHLITATGQRVTLRCSPRSGDLSVYWYQQSLDQGLQFLIQYYNGEERAKGNILERFSAQQFPDLHSELNLSSLELGDSALYFCASSNLLTSTEAFFGQGTRLTVV.